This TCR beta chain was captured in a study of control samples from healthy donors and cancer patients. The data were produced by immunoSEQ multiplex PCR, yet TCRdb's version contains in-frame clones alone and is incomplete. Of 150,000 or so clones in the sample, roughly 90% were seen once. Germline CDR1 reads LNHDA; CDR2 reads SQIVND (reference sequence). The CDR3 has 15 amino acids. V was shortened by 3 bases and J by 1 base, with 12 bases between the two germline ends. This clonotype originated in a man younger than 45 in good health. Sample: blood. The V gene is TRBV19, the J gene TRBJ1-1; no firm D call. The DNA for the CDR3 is TGTGCCAGTAGTATGGCCTTTCGGGAGAACACTGAAGCTTTCTTT. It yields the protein CASSMAFRENTEAFF.